What follows are 10 T cell receptor beta chains derived from one specimen sequenced in a study of blood T cell repertoires in COVID-19. TCRdb's table, derived via immunoSEQ multiplex PCR, lists solely in-frame clones and lacks some. The sample shows around 300,000 clones, around 91% of them seen only once. Material for sequencing was PBMCs or T cells enriched from blood (not recorded which). The source of these receptors is a young woman with acute COVID-19.

A few counts support this clone. V and J are TRBV19 and TRBJ2-1, with D perhaps TRBD2 (5 bases). Trimming took 6 bases from V and 0 from J, leaving 9 bases between them. The CDR3 extends over 14 amino acids. In germline, CDR1 is LNHDA, CDR2 SQIVND (reference sequence). The CDR3 loop is CASRPGGSYNEQFF. The CDR3 DNA reads TGTGCCAGTAGACCAGGAGGCTCCTACAATGAGCAGTTCTTC.

The V gene is TRBV5-1, the J gene TRBJ2-4; 8 bases agree with TRBD1. V trimming: 1 base; J trimming: 2 bases; junction bases outside the gene matches: 8. This CDR3 region has 17 residues. Germline CDR1 SGHRS, CDR2 YFSETQ. The DNA for the CDR3 is TGCGCCAGCAGCTTGCAGAGGACAGGGACGACCAAAAACATTCAGTACTTC. This gives the protein CASSLQRTGTTKNIQYF. The full variable domain, with the rest looked up from reference TRBV5-1 and TRBJ2-4, is KAGVTQTPRYLIKTRGQQVTLSCSPISGHRSVSWYQQTPGQGLQFLFEYFSETQRNKGNFPGRFSGRQFSNSRSEMNVSTLELGDSALYLCASSLQRTGTTKNIQYFGAGTRLSVL.

The rearrangement links TRBV5-5 to TRBJ2-6; D gene unclear. V lost 4 bases to trimming and J lost 2 bases, with 7 bases between them. This CDR3 has 14 amino acids. CDR1 is SGHKS, CDR2 YYEKEE, per germline (reference sequence). DNA for the CDR3: TGTGCCAGCAGCCCCTCGGCTGGGGCCAACGTCCTGACTTTC. Translated, it gives CASSPSAGANVLTF.

The chain employs TRBV11-3 and TRBJ1-1; TRBD1 might be the D (5 bases). V was pared by 3 bases and J by 3 bases, with 23 bases between. Looked up from germline, CDR1 is SGHNT and CDR2 is YENEEA. The CDR3 loop spans 18 amino acids. The CDR3 DNA follows: TGTGCCAGCAGCTTGGGTCTTGGACAAGTCGGCCCTTACACTGAAGCTTTCTTT. This sequence encodes CASSLGLGQVGPYTEAFF.

A remark on this clone: Other DNA variants within this sample encode the same CDR3. This chain joins TRBV7-9 and TRBJ2-5; 7 nucleotides agree with TRBD1. Trimming cost V 4 bases and J 5 bases; bases outside gene matches: 4. CDR3 length: 13 residues. In germline, CDR1 is SEHNR, CDR2 FQNEAQ (reference sequence). CDR3 nucleotides: TGTGCCAGCAGCTCGAGGGGGCCGGAGACCCAGTACTTC. Translating it yields CASSSRGPETQYF.

This chain connects TRBV14 to TRBJ1-4, with a weak D call TRBD1 (6 bases). The germline gives CDR1 SGHDN, CDR2 FVKESK. V was clipped by 4 bases and J by 5 bases, with 14 bases between them. The CDR3 runs to 15 residues. In nucleotides, the CDR3 is TGTGCCAGCAGCCGTGTGACAGGACCAAATGAAAAACTGTTTTTT. As protein: CASSRVTGPNEKLFF. Full variable domain (remainder filled in from reference TRBV14 and TRBJ1-4): EAGVTQFPSHSVIEKGQTVTLRCDPISGHDNLYWYRRVMGKEIKFLLHFVKESKQDESGMPNNRFLAERTGGTYSTLKVQPAELEDSGVYFCASSRVTGPNEKLFFGSGTQLSVL.

This clone was seen a single time. The J gene is TRBJ2-7, the V gene TRBV6-5; possibly TRBD2 for D (5 bases). This CDR3 region has 14 residues. CDR1 is MNHEY and CDR2 is SVGAGI in the germline V gene. Trimming removed 7 bases at V and 2 bases at J, with 15 bases between. CDR3 nucleotides: TGTGCCAGCACCCCCCCGGGATCTACCTACGAGCAGTACTTC. Residues: CASTPPGSTYEQYF.

This chain uses TRBV3-1 (or the pseudogene TRBV3-2) with TRBJ2-7, with 9 nucleotides matching TRBD2. Germline loops: CDR1 LGHDT, CDR2 YNNKEL (reference sequence). The V gene end was trimmed by 1 base and the J gene end by 4 bases; junction bases not matched to a gene: 8. The CDR3 runs to 16 residues. CDR3 residues: CASSQGGASGTYEQYF. The DNA of the CDR3 is TGTGCCAGCAGCCAAGGCGGGGCTAGCGGGACATACGAGCAGTACTTC.

This chain connects TRBV19 to TRBJ1-2; D is unresolved. This CDR3 has 12 residues. V lost 4 bases, J lost 7 bases, and 10 bases lay in between. The germline V gene encodes CDR1 LNHDA and CDR2 SQIVND (reference sequence). CDR3 nucleotides: TGTGCCAGTAGTACCAGACACAGTGGCTACACCTTC. Protein: CASSTRHSGYTF.

The chain links TRBV5-6 to TRBJ2-3, with 10 positions matching TRBD2. The CDR3 contains 18 residues. V lost 0 bases to trimming and J lost 1 base; unmatched junction nucleotides: 8. CDR1 is SGHDT, CDR2 YYEEEE, per germline. In DNA, the CDR3 is TGTGCCAGCAGCTTGGTAAGAGTAGGACTAGCGGGCACAGATACGCAGTATTTT. Its protein product is CASSLVRVGLAGTDTQYF.